This TCR beta chain stems from a study of CD8 T cells in ankylosing spondylitis. Details on this clonotype: Its antigen is as yet unknown.

Regarding the study as a whole: For ankylosing spondylitis blood, a TCR beta motif of seven to nine highly homologous variants appeared characteristic.

Trimming left V 6 bases short and J 0 bases short, with 14 bases between. The CDR3 extends over 16 amino acids. TCRdb independently ran MiXCR on the 5' RACE reads; one entry per CDR3 protein. Here the sample spans approximately 550,000 distinct CDR3 sequences, roughly 13% being singletons. Sample: blood, either unsorted or a sorted T cell fraction (not recorded which). The chain is built from TRBV12-3 or TRBV12-4 and TRBJ2-2, with D tentatively TRBD2 (6 bases). This receptor was identified in a male donor with ankylosing spondylitis. CDR3 in amino acids: CASSPQGGTNTGELFF. CDR3 nucleotides: TGTGCCAGCAGCCCCCAGGGCGGGACGAACACCGGGGAGCTGTTTTTT.